The clone carrying this TCR beta chain was picked up a small number of times. The entry originates in a study of CD8+CD57+ T cells in acquired aplastic anemia. The CDR3 runs 15 residues. Germline CDR1 is SQVTM and CDR2 is ANQGSEA. V gave up 3 bases and J gave up 8 bases; unmatched junction bases: 11. According to the study, genomic DNA was the template for TCR beta VDJ and CDR3 profiling. One entry per CDR3 protein, called by TCRdb with MiXCR from the reads. The sample has 95,000 to 150,000 distinct CDR3 sequences, about 60% seen once; the top ten hold roughly 32%. The authors sequenced patients whose flow cytometry had shown CD8+CD57+ cell expansion.

This chain uses TRBV29-1 with TRBJ1-2; 11 nucleotides match TRBD1. This TCR derives from a human donor with aplastic anemia. The material sequenced was sorted CD4+, CD8+, or CD8+CD57+ T cells (not recorded which) from PBMCs. CDR3: CSVDRGQGEVDGYTF. The CDR3 DNA reads TGCAGCGTTGACCGGGGACAGGGGGAGGTCGACGGCTACACCTTC.